This TCR beta chain was sequenced during a study of early T cells in non-severe SARS-CoV-2 infection. As for the study in general: Sequencing of unsorted whole blood was done on bulk RNA, leaving chains unpaired.

This clonotype has a handful of counts. As yet, its antigen is unknown. Study-wide points: VDJdb matching favored anti-spike CD8 responses, missing private and CD4 specificities.

Attachment of unique molecular identifiers was made to individual cDNA molecules. TCRdb processed the 5' RACE reads anew with MiXCR; each CDR3 protein has one entry. The sample includes tens of thousands of distinct CDR3 sequences, approximately 15% of them seen just once. This CDR3 has 14 amino acids. Per germline, CDR1 ENHRY and CDR2 SYGVKD. Unmatched junction bases numbered 5, after V lost 10 bases and J lost 0 bases. The receptor comes from an adult who was a healthcare worker with PCR-confirmed SARS-CoV-2 infection or an uninfected control (not recorded which). The chain recombines TRBV10-3 with TRBJ2-2, with 7 bases fitting TRBD2. The sequencing here drew on whole blood, taken at baseline. CDR3 sequence (DNA): TGTGCCACCTGGACTAGTCCGAACACCGGGGAGCTGTTTTTT. It specifies CATWTSPNTGELFF.